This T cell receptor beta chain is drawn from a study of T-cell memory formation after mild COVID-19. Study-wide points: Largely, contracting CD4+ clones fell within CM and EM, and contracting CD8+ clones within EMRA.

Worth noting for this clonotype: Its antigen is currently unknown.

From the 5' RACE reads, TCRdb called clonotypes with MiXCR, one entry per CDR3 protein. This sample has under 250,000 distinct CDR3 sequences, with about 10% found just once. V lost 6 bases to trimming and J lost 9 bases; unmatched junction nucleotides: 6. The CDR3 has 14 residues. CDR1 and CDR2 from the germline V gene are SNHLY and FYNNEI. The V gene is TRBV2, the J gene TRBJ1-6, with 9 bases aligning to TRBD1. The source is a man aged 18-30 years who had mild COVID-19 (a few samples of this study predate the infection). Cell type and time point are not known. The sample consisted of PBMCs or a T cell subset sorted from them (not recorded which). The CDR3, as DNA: TGTGCCAGCAGACCGGACAGGGGTGGTTCACCCCTCCACTTT. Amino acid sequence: CASRPDRGGSPLHF.